Below, 28 T cell receptor beta chains from the same sample are listed, as sequenced in a study of a mutant IDH1 vaccine in newly diagnosed glioma. The time point denotes: week 35, safety follow-up. Doses consisted of 300 ug of mutant IDH1 20-mer peptide each, paired with topical imiquimod. Only in-frame clones appear in the TCRdb table, and some are missing; sequencing was by immunoSEQ multiplex PCR. The table lists about 32,000 clones, roughly three quarters of them singletons. No antigens are known for them. The material was PBMCs, obtained from a glioma patient whose treatment included an IDH1 peptide vaccine. The receptors derive from a woman aged 40 to 50 with glioma.

The chain combines TRBV7-6 with TRBJ1-4; perhaps TRBD1 as D (6 bases). The CDR3 loop spans 20 amino acids. The germline V gene has CDR1 SGHVS and CDR2 FNYEAQ. V dropped 2 bases and J dropped 0 bases, with 22 bases sitting between them. CDR3 sequence (DNA): TGTGCCAGCAGCTTAAGGACAGCCCTTGAGGCGGGGGCAACTAATGAAAAACTGTTTTTT. Translating it yields CASSLRTALEAGATNEKLFF.

The J gene is TRBJ1-1, the V gene TRBV27, with D perhaps matching TRBD1 (5 bases). The CDR3 has 14 residues. Between the trimmed V and J ends, which lost 5 bases and 4 bases, there was a span of 14 bases. Looked up from germline, CDR1 is MNHEY and CDR2 is SMNVEV (reference sequence). CDR3: CASSANSGATEAFF. In DNA, the CDR3 is TGTGCCAGCAGTGCAAATAGTGGGGCCACTGAAGCTTTCTTT.

The V gene is TRBV5-6, the J gene TRBJ2-3; D is unresolved. This CDR3 has 13 amino acids. V lost 7 bases and J lost 0, with 9 bases in between. The germline CDR1 and CDR2 sequences are SGHDT and YYEEEE. CDR3 DNA: TGTGCCAGCTGGCGGCTAAGCACAGATACGCAGTATTTT. It codes for CASWRLSTDTQYF.

This chain uses TRBV5-1 with TRBJ1-5; D is ambiguous. Germline-derived CDR1 and CDR2 are SGHRS and YFSETQ. Trimming took off 5 bases at V and 5 bases at J, with 14 bases between the two ends. The CDR3 has 14 amino acids. The CDR3 DNA is TGCGCCAGCAGTGACGGAGATGGGTATCAGCCCCAGCATTTT. Its protein product is CASSDGDGYQPQHF.

This chain uses TRBV10-3 with TRBJ1-1, with D perhaps matching TRBD1 (5 bases). CDR1 is ENHRY, CDR2 SYGVKD, per germline. V dropped 6 bases and J dropped 0 bases, with 11 bases sitting between them. The length of the CDR3 is 14 residues. As DNA, the CDR3 is TGTGCCATCAGAAACGGGACGGTGAACACTGAAGCTTTCTTT. This encodes CAIRNGTVNTEAFF.

The J gene is TRBJ1-2, the V gene TRBV29-1, with TRBD1 matching over 8 bases. CDR3 length: 13 residues. J lost 7 bases, V lost 6 bases, and 10 bases had no gene match. CDR1 and CDR2 from the germline V gene are SQVTM and ANQGSEA. The CDR3 DNA sequence: TGCAGCGTCCCCCCAGGGGGCGCGGGTGGCTACACCTTC. It translates to CSVPPGGAGGYTF.

V usage is TRBV7-6 and J usage is TRBJ1-2; TRBD1 matches 7 bases. Germline V gives CDR1 SGHVS, CDR2 FNYEAQ. CDR3 length: 16 amino acids. V was pared by 2 bases and J by 4 bases, with 10 bases of the junction left unmatched. The CDR3 loop reads CASSLSSPGQIYGYTF. Here the CDR3 DNA reads TGTGCCAGCAGCTTATCCTCTCCGGGACAGATCTATGGCTACACCTTC. Based on the CDR3 plus reference TRBV7-6 and TRBJ1-2, the full variable domain is GAGVSQSPRYKVTKRGQDVALRCDPISGHVSLYWYRQALGQGPEFLTYFNYEAQQDKSGLPNDRFSAERPEGSISTLTIQRTEQRDSAMYRCASSLSSPGQIYGYTFGSGTRLTVV.

The rearrangement uses TRBV7-9 and TRBJ2-3, with D maybe TRBD2 (6 bases). CDR1 is SEHNR, CDR2 FQNEAQ, per germline (reference sequence). Trimming pared 5 bases from V and 4 bases from J, leaving 16 bases between. The CDR3 is 15 residues long. CDR3 protein: CASSPWEDFADTQYF. The CDR3 DNA follows: TGTGCCAGCAGCCCATGGGAGGATTTTGCAGATACGCAGTATTTT.

J is TRBJ2-1 and V is TRBV30; 9 bases align to TRBD2. Germline-derived CDR1 and CDR2 are GTSNPN and SVGIG (reference sequence). The V segment lost 3 bases and the J segment 8 bases; nucleotides outside the gene matches: 11. The length of the CDR3 is 15 residues. In DNA, the CDR3 is TGTGCCTGGAGCCCAGGGACTAGCTCGGAGCATGAGCAGTTCTTC. Protein: CAWSPGTSSEHEQFF.

This clone was observed a few times. The chain links TRBV25-1 to TRBJ1-5; 8 bases agree with TRBD1. This CDR3 contains 15 residues. V lost 4 bases and J lost 7; bases outside the gene matches: 9. Germline CDR1 and CDR2: MGHDK and SYGVNS. The CDR3 region is CASSGTGLKDQPQHF. The CDR3, as DNA: TGTGCCAGCAGTGGGACAGGGCTAAAAGACCAGCCCCAGCATTTT.

This clone came up once. The V and J genes are TRBV19 and TRBJ1-2; D is undetermined. V gave up 6 bases and J gave up 5 bases, with 13 bases separating them. The CDR3 length is 13 residues. CDR1 and CDR2 from the germline V gene are LNHDA and SQIVND (reference sequence). The CDR3 loop reads CASSPDGRYGYTF. In DNA form, the CDR3 reads TGTGCCAGTAGCCCGGACGGGAGATATGGCTACACCTTC.

The rearrangement joins TRBV6-5 to TRBJ2-4; D is perhaps TRBD2 (5 bases). Trimming removed 6 bases at V and 3 bases at J, with 9 bases between. The CDR3 has 13 residues. CDR1 and CDR2 from the germline V gene are MNHEY and SVGAGI. In nucleotides, the CDR3 is TGTGCCAGCAGCCTAGGGAGCAAAAACATTCAGTACTTC. As protein: CASSLGSKNIQYF.

J is TRBJ1-2 and V is TRBV18, with TRBD1 as a possible D gene (6 bases). V dropped 3 bases and J dropped 1 base, with 9 bases sitting between them. The CDR3 runs to 14 residues. Germline V gene lookup returns CDR1 KGHSH and CDR2 LQKENI. Written as DNA, the CDR3 is TGTGCCAGCTCACCCAGGGGCAGTAACTATGGCTACACCTTC. Its translation: CASSPRGSNYGYTF.

V gene TRBV7-2 combines with J gene TRBJ2-1; no definite D call. Germline-derived CDR1 and CDR2 are SGHTA and FQGNSA. The V and J ends lost 4 bases and 5 bases respectively, with 0 bases between them. CDR3 length equals 10 residues. The CDR3 sequence is CASSYNEQFF. The CDR3 DNA sequence: TGTGCCAGCAGCTACAATGAGCAGTTCTTC. The full variable domain, rest sourced from reference TRBV7-2 and TRBJ2-1, is GAGVSQSPSNKVTEKGKDVELRCDPISGHTALYWYRQSLGQGLEFLIYFQGNSAPDKSGLPSDRFSAERTGGSVSTLTIQRTQQEDSAVYLCASSYNEQFFGPGTRLTVL.

CDR3 region: CASSQGTAHSNQPQHF. The CDR3 DNA follows: TGTGCCAGCAGCCAGGGGACAGCTCATAGCAATCAGCCCCAGCATTTT. V gene TRBV7-6 combines with J gene TRBJ1-5, with 7 bases aligning to TRBD1. J was trimmed by 0 bases and V by 5 bases; bases with no gene match: 7. The CDR3 runs to 16 residues. Per the germline V gene, CDR1 is SGHVS and CDR2 is FNYEAQ. The complete variable domain, with remaining parts taken from reference TRBV7-6 and TRBJ1-5, reads GAGVSQSPRYKVTKRGQDVALRCDPISGHVSLYWYRQALGQGPEFLTYFNYEAQQDKSGLPNDRFSAERPEGSISTLTIQRTEQRDSAMYRCASSQGTAHSNQPQHFGDGTRLSIL.

The rearrangement uses TRBV7-9 and TRBJ1-1; D call uncertain. Germline loops: CDR1 SEHNR, CDR2 FQNEAQ (reference sequence). This CDR3 is 13 amino acids long. The V and J ends lost 5 bases and 1 base respectively, with 8 bases between them. In nucleotides, the CDR3 is TGTGCCAGCAGCGGGCGGGCGAACACTGAAGCTTTCTTT. It yields the protein CASSGRANTEAFF. The full variable domain, its missing parts supplied by reference TRBV7-9 and TRBJ1-1, is DTGVSQNPRHKITKRGQNVTFRCDPISEHNRLYWYRQTLGQGPEFLTYFQNEAQLEKSRLLSDRFSAERPKGSFSTLEIQRTEQGDSAMYLCASSGRANTEAFFGQGTRLTVV.

The CDR3 sequence is CAWSAEWAGDTQYF. The CDR3 bases are TGTGCCTGGAGTGCAGAATGGGCGGGAGATACGCAGTATTTT. V and J are TRBV30 and TRBJ2-3; perhaps TRBD2 as D (5 bases). The CDR3 runs 14 residues. Trimming stripped 1 base from V and 5 bases from J, with 13 bases between. Germline CDR1 reads GTSNPN; CDR2 reads SVGIG (reference sequence). The entire variable domain, with the rest obtained from reference TRBV30 and TRBJ2-3, is as follows: SQTIHQWPATLVQPVGSPLSLECTVEGTSNPNLYWYRQAAGRGLQLLFYSVGIGQISSEVPQNLSASRPQDRQFILSSKKLLLSDSGFYLCAWSAEWAGDTQYFGPGTRLTVL.

This clone turned up a few times. V is TRBV30 and J is TRBJ1-1; possible D gene TRBD1, 5 bases. The CDR3 consists of 14 residues. V was clipped by 2 bases and J by 0 bases, with 10 bases between them. Germline values: CDR1 GTSNPN, CDR2 SVGIG (reference sequence). The CDR3 DNA sequence: TGTGCCTGGAGTATCACAGGCATGAACACTGAAGCTTTCTTT. It is translated as CAWSITGMNTEAFF. The variable domain in full, with the rest retrieved from reference TRBV30 and TRBJ1-1, is SQTIHQWPATLVQPVGSPLSLECTVEGTSNPNLYWYRQAAGRGLQLLFYSVGIGQISSEVPQNLSASRPQDRQFILSSKKLLLSDSGFYLCAWSITGMNTEAFFGQGTRLTVV.

V usage is TRBV15 and J usage is TRBJ2-5; D not certain. Germline V gene sequence: CDR1 LNHNV, CDR2 YYDKDF (reference sequence). V was trimmed by 0 bases and J by 1 base, leaving 12 bases between them. This CDR3 has 16 residues. CDR3 protein: CATSREDVRLQETQYF. CDR3 sequence (DNA): TGTGCCACCAGCAGAGAGGATGTGAGGCTCCAAGAGACCCAGTACTTC.

J is TRBJ1-3 and V is TRBV18, with 7 bases aligning to TRBD1. This CDR3 is built from 17 residues. The germline V gene has CDR1 KGHSH and CDR2 LQKENI. After removal of 3 bases from V and 6 bases from J, the junction contained 14 bases not matched to a gene. CDR3 loop: CASSPISGQPQVNTIYF. Here the CDR3 DNA reads TGTGCCAGCTCACCGATCTCGGGACAGCCTCAAGTAAACACCATATATTTT.

The chain's CDR3 is CASSRLAGDNEQFF. CDR3 nucleotides: TGTGCCAGCAGCCGACTAGCGGGGGACAATGAGCAGTTCTTC. The gene calls are TRBV2 and TRBJ2-1; the match to TRBD2 covers 12 bases. Germline CDR1 and CDR2: SNHLY and FYNNEI. With V trimmed by 6 bases and J by 5 bases, 2 bases remained unmatched. This CDR3 has 14 residues.

This chain connects TRBV6-1 to TRBJ1-5; the D is unclear. Per germline, CDR1 MNHNS and CDR2 SASEGT. This CDR3 comprises 17 residues. V was pared by 1 base and J by 1 base, with 14 bases between. For the CDR3, the DNA is TGTGCCAGCAGTGAAGGGAGCTCCTTTCAAAGCAATCAGCCCCAGCATTTT. Residues: CASSEGSSFQSNQPQHF.

This clone was counted once. This rearrangement joins TRBV19 to TRBJ1-5, with D uncertain. Germline CDR1 is LNHDA and CDR2 is SQIVND (reference sequence). V lost 5 bases, J lost 0 bases, and 8 bases lay in between. The length of the CDR3 is 14 residues. The CDR3 DNA sequence: TGTGCCAGTAGTCGTGAAGATAGCAATCAGCCCCAGCATTTT. Translated: CASSREDSNQPQHF.

The rearrangement joins TRBV29-1 to TRBJ2-7; D might be TRBD2 (6 bases). The ends were cut back, 2 bases at V and 3 bases at J, with 20 bases in the middle. The germline V gene encodes CDR1 SQVTM and CDR2 ANQGSEA. This CDR3 comprises 16 residues. CDR3 residues: CSVEIILPGLIYEQYF. CDR3 nucleotide sequence: TGCAGCGTTGAAATTATCCTTCCGGGACTGATCTACGAGCAGTACTTC.

This clone was seen a few times. Other DNA sequences in the same sample also yield this CDR3. This CDR3 is CAWSGGRDQPQHF. The CDR3, as DNA: TGTGCCTGGAGTGGGGGGAGGGACCAGCCCCAGCATTTT. The rearrangement uses TRBV30 and TRBJ1-5; weak D call: TRBD1 (5 bases). CDR1 and CDR2 (germline): GTSNPN, SVGIG (reference sequence). V was trimmed by 1 base and J by 7 bases, leaving 11 bases between them. The CDR3 sequence is 13 residues long.

The genes are TRBV6-1 and TRBJ2-5, with 11 bases aligning to TRBD2. The CDR3 spans 15 residues. In germline, CDR1 is MNHNS, CDR2 SASEGT. V lost 3 bases and J lost 7; bases outside the gene matches: 7. CDR3 amino acids: CASSDIAGGPGTQYF. As DNA, the CDR3 is TGTGCCAGCAGTGATATAGCGGGGGGGCCAGGGACCCAGTACTTC.

This chain joins TRBV19 and TRBJ1-4; no firm D call. The CDR3 is 14 residues long. Looked up from germline, CDR1 is LNHDA and CDR2 is SQIVND (reference sequence). V was cut by 2 bases and J by 5 bases, with 9 bases left in between. The CDR3 nucleotides read TGTGCCAGTAGTATACGACGGGGAAATGAAAAACTGTTTTTT. Translated: CASSIRRGNEKLFF.

The V call is TRBV5-1, the J call TRBJ1-1, with 8 bases identical to TRBD1. The V and J ends lost 1 base and 10 bases, in that order; junction bases with no gene match: 6. Per the germline V gene, CDR1 is SGHRS and CDR2 is YFSETQ. There are 13 residues in the CDR3. Here the CDR3 reads CASSLYRGTRAFF. CDR3 sequence (DNA): TGCGCCAGCAGCTTGTACAGGGGGACCAGAGCTTTCTTT.